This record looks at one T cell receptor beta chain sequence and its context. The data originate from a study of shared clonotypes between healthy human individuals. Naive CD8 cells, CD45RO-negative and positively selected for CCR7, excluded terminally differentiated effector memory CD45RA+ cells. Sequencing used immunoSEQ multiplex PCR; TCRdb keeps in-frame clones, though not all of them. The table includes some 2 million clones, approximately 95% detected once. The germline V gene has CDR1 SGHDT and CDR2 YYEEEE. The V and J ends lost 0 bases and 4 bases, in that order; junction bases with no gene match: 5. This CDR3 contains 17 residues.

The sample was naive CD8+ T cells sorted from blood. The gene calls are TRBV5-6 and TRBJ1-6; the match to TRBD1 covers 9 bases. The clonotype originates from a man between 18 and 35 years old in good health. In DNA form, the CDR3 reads TGTGCCAGCAGCTTGGGTCCACAGGGGGCATATAATTCACCCCTCCACTTT. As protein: CASSLGPQGAYNSPLHF.